The entry that follows covers one TCR beta chain sequence. Its antigen is undetermined. UMI-labeled 5' RACE TRB cDNA libraries were prepared from the cells. Reanalyzing the 5' RACE reads, TCRdb keeps one entry per CDR3 protein, without DNA. The sample's table shows some 130,000 distinct CDR3 sequences. These data are taken from a study of CXCR3-negative and CXCR3-positive naive CD8 T cells. The study's findings and limits: Naive cells positive for CXCR3 carried more hydrophobic TRB CDR3s than CXCR3-negative ones. CD5 surface expression was similar among naive subsets, and TCR strength was estimated by inference from TRB CDR3 properties. High diversity, comparable across both naive subsets, contrasted with much lower diversity in memory CD8+ cells.

Naive cells were sorted as CD45RO-, CCR7+, CD27+ and CD95-. Sequencing input: naive CXCR3+ CD8+ T cells from blood. The subset denotes: CD45RO-CCR7+CD27+CD95- naive CD8+ T cells expressing CXCR3 (TNR3+). This receptor was taken from a human donor in good health. Some clones in this sample may be carry-over from other donors' samples.

The CDR3 spells CSVPDGDGYGYTF. This sequence joins TRBV29-1 and TRBJ1-2. Germline V CDR1 and CDR2: SQVTM, ANQGSEA. The CDR3 has 13 amino acids. The complete variable domain, with remaining parts taken from reference TRBV29-1 and TRBJ1-2, reads SAVISQKPSRDICQRGTSLTIQCQVDSQVTMMFWYRQQPGQSLTLIATANQGSEATYESGFVIDKFPISRPNLTFSTLTVSNMSPEDSSIYLCSVPDGDGYGYTFGSGTRLTVV.